This T cell receptor (beta chain) stems from a study of technical replicates of blood from a few donors. Sequencing was performed with immunoSEQ multiplex PCR; in TCRdb, only in-frame clones are kept and a portion is missing. In the table there are tens of thousands of clones, about 94% of which are singletons. Input material: T cells isolated from PBMCs. The source of this sequence is a human donor in good health.

CDR3 sequence reads: CASSLVLTRNWGDEQFF. CDR3 coding DNA: TGTGCCAGCAGCTTAGTTTTAACGCGAAACTGGGGCGATGAGCAGTTCTTC. V usage is TRBV7-8 and J usage is TRBJ2-1; possibly TRBD1 for D (5 bases). Germline lookup yields CDR1 SGHVS and CDR2 FQNEAQ. The CDR3 covers 17 residues. V lost 1 base to trimming and J lost 8 bases, with 21 bases between them.